One sample yielded the 17 T cell receptor beta chains listed below, sequenced in a study of blood T cell repertoires in COVID-19. Using immunoSEQ multiplex PCR, the repertoire was profiled, and TCRdb retains in-frame clones only, with some absent. The table lists some 190,000 clones, under 85% of them singletons, with around 7.8% in the top ten. The specimen was peripheral blood. The origin of the receptors is a woman of 80 years or more with COVID-19, enrolled during active disease.

This rearrangement joins TRBV5-1 to TRBJ1-5, with TRBD1 matching over 8 bases. Germline trimming cut 3 bases from V and 2 bases from J; bases unmatched to any gene: 7. Germline values: CDR1 SGHRS, CDR2 YFSETQ. This CDR3 region has 16 residues. The CDR3 spells CASSYNPTGGNQPQHF. The CDR3 DNA reads TGCGCCAGCAGCTACAACCCGACAGGGGGCAATCAGCCCCAGCATTTT. The variable domain in full, with the rest retrieved from reference TRBV5-1 and TRBJ1-5, is KAGVTQTPRYLIKTRGQQVTLSCSPISGHRSVSWYQQTPGQGLQFLFEYFSETQRNKGNFPGRFSGRQFSNSRSEMNVSTLELGDSALYLCASSYNPTGGNQPQHFGDGTRLSIL.

The chain has TRBV28 and TRBJ1-4; 8 bases fit TRBD1. The CDR3 loop spans 15 amino acids. V was clipped by 6 bases and J by 7 bases; unmatched bases: 10. Germline V gene data show CDR1 as MDHEN and CDR2 as SYDVKM. The CDR3 DNA reads TGTGCCAGCAGCCCAGCCCCACAGGGGGGTGAAAAACTGTTTTTT. The encoded protein is CASSPAPQGGEKLFF.

This sequence joins TRBV5-6 and TRBJ1-5; 7 bases align to TRBD1. V lost 2 bases, J lost 5 bases, and 4 bases stayed unmatched. Germline loops: CDR1 SGHDT, CDR2 YYEEEE. The CDR3 has 14 amino acids. The CDR3: CASSFQGGDQPQHF. CDR3 nucleotides: TGTGCCAGCAGCTTTCAAGGGGGCGATCAGCCCCAGCATTTT.

This clone occurred once. V is TRBV28 and J is TRBJ2-7; the match to TRBD1 covers 9 bases. With V trimmed by 6 bases and J by 1 base, 4 bases remained unmatched. The CDR3 spans 14 residues. Looked up from germline, CDR1 is MDHEN and CDR2 is SYDVKM. CDR3 in amino acids: CASRKTGGSYEQYF. In DNA form, the CDR3 reads TGTGCCAGCAGGAAGACAGGGGGGTCCTACGAGCAGTACTTC.

This chain links TRBV6-5 with TRBJ2-7; 11 bases agree with TRBD2. This CDR3 is 14 amino acids long. V was pared by 6 bases and J by 1 base, with 2 bases of the junction left unmatched. Germline V CDR1 and CDR2: MNHEY, SVGAGI. This chain's CDR3 is CASSRLAGSYEQYF. CDR3 in DNA: TGTGCCAGCAGCAGACTAGCGGGATCCTACGAGCAGTACTTC.

V usage is TRBV3-1 (or the pseudogene TRBV3-2) and J usage is TRBJ1-3; the D gene is possibly TRBD1 (5 bases). The V gene's germline CDR1 is LGHDT and CDR2 YNNKEL (reference sequence). The CDR3 sequence is 17 residues long. Trimming pared 1 base from V and 1 base from J, leaving 14 bases between. Here the CDR3 DNA reads TGTGCCAGCAGCCAAGTCGGCGGGGGGGGGTCTGGAAACACCATATATTTT. This sequence encodes CASSQVGGGGSGNTIYF.

The genes are TRBV6-6 and TRBJ1-5, with TRBD1 matching 9 bases. This CDR3 has 16 amino acids. V lost 4 bases, J lost 0 bases, and 4 bases stayed unmatched. Per the germline V gene, CDR1 is MNHNY and CDR2 is SVGAGI (reference sequence). The CDR3 reads CASSFWTGDSNQPQHF. The DNA for the CDR3 is TGTGCCAGCAGTTTTTGGACAGGGGATAGCAATCAGCCCCAGCATTTT.

The chain carries TRBV3-1 (or the pseudogene TRBV3-2) and TRBJ2-1, with D perhaps TRBD2 (6 bases). Germline V gene lookup returns CDR1 LGHDT and CDR2 YNNKEL (reference sequence). V was cut by 4 bases and J by 3 bases, with 13 bases left in between. This CDR3 spans 15 amino acids. The CDR3 DNA reads TGTGCCAGCAGCCTACGGGGGACCTTCTACAATGAGCAGTTCTTC. As protein: CASSLRGTFYNEQFF.

CDR3: CASSLFTGDGDTEAFF. CDR3 nucleotide sequence: TGCGCCAGCAGCTTGTTTACAGGGGATGGGGACACTGAAGCTTTCTTT. This chain joins TRBV5-1 and TRBJ1-1, with 7 bases identical to TRBD1. CDR3 length: 16 amino acids. The germline V gene has CDR1 SGHRS and CDR2 YFSETQ. The V gene end was trimmed by 1 base and the J gene end by 3 bases; junction bases not matched to a gene: 9.

The chain couples TRBV27 to TRBJ1-2; D is unclear. CDR1 and CDR2 (germline): MNHEY, SMNVEV (reference sequence). The CDR3 covers 14 residues. V was pared by 6 bases and J by 4 bases, with 15 bases between. The DNA of the CDR3 is TGTGCCAGCAGCCCAAACCTCGAGGGCTATGGCTACACCTTC. Translating gives CASSPNLEGYGYTF.

The chain combines TRBV5-1 with TRBJ2-1, with 11 bases matching TRBD2. V was pared by 3 bases and J by 6 bases, with 11 bases of the junction left unmatched. This CDR3 is built from 17 residues. Germline assignment: CDR1 SGHRS and CDR2 YFSETQ. This CDR3 reads CASSYRLAGRMINEQFF. In DNA form, the CDR3 reads TGCGCCAGCAGCTACCGACTAGCGGGAAGAATGATCAATGAGCAGTTCTTC.

The chain is built from TRBV7-2 and TRBJ2-7; D unresolved. V lost 2 bases, J lost 1 base, and 6 bases lay in between. The CDR3 spans 13 residues. Per the germline V gene, CDR1 is SGHTA and CDR2 is FQGNSA. The CDR3 protein is CASSLYISYEQYF. CDR3 bases: TGTGCCAGCAGCTTATACATATCCTACGAGCAGTACTTC.

This chain links TRBV6-5 with TRBJ1-5, with D perhaps matching TRBD1 (6 bases). Germline assignment: CDR1 MNHEY and CDR2 SVGAGI. The CDR3 length is 14 residues. V lost 6 bases and J 3 bases, leaving 12 bases between the germline ends. This chain's CDR3 is CASSLQGNNQPQHF. The CDR3 bases are TGTGCCAGCAGCCTACAGGGCAACAATCAGCCCCAGCATTTT.

CDR3 residues: CASSQDSPSGPTPQETQYF. The CDR3 DNA follows: TGTGCCAGCAGCCAAGATTCGCCTAGCGGGCCGACGCCTCAAGAGACCCAGTACTTC. This chain uses TRBV3-1 (or the pseudogene TRBV3-2) with TRBJ2-5; 8 positions match TRBD2. This CDR3 has 19 amino acids. V was clipped by 0 bases and J by 2 bases; unmatched bases: 14. Per germline, CDR1 LGHDT and CDR2 YNNKEL (reference sequence).

This rearrangement joins TRBV14 to TRBJ1-6; perhaps TRBD1 as D (5 bases). The CDR3 consists of 13 residues. Per the germline V gene, CDR1 is SGHDN and CDR2 is FVKESK. The germline V and J ends were trimmed by 2 bases and 8 bases, with 7 bases remaining between them. The CDR3 region has the DNA TGTGCCAGCAGCCAACAGGGTGATTCACCCCTCCACTTT. Protein product: CASSQQGDSPLHF. Together with reference TRBV14 and TRBJ1-6, the CDR3 gives the full variable domain: EAGVTQFPSHSVIEKGQTVTLRCDPISGHDNLYWYRRVMGKEIKFLLHFVKESKQDESGMPNNRFLAERTGGTYSTLKVQPAELEDSGVYFCASSQQGDSPLHFGNGTRLTVT.

As to this clone: This sample includes further DNA sequences coding for the same CDR3. The genes are TRBV11-2 and TRBJ1-1; the D is unclear. This CDR3 comprises 13 residues. CDR1 and CDR2 (germline): SGHAT, FQNNGV. V was trimmed by 2 bases and J by 1 base, leaving 5 bases between them. CDR3 residues: CASSLRQNTEAFF. The CDR3 DNA reads as TGTGCCAGCAGCTTACGACAGAACACTGAAGCTTTCTTT.

The rearrangement joins TRBV5-1 to TRBJ1-4, with D perhaps matching TRBD1 (6 bases). CDR3 length: 16 amino acids. The V end was cut by 9 bases, the J end by 4 bases, with 22 bases between. Per the germline V gene, CDR1 is SGHRS and CDR2 is YFSETQ. In DNA form, the CDR3 reads TGCGCCATCTACTTTACTAACAGGGTGATTAATGAAAAACTGTTTTTT. Its protein product is CAIYFTNRVINEKLFF.